One sample yielded the 2 T cell receptor beta chains listed below, sequenced in a study of cytomegalovirus exposure and HLA in healthy donors. Primers: 60 Vbeta forward and 13 Jbeta reverse. Repertoires were generated with immunoSEQ multiplex PCR, while TCRdb's copy carries only in-frame clones and drops some. The data show around 150,000 clones, with approximately 75% seen just once and over 4% held by the top ten. The sequenced sample consisted of PBMCs. Every receptor here comes from a man over 45 in good health and CMV-seropositive.

The chain is built from TRBV2 and TRBJ2-1, with TRBD2 identical over 8 bases. The CDR3 is made up of 16 amino acids. In germline, CDR1 is SNHLY, CDR2 FYNNEI. Trimming removed 7 bases from V and 10 bases from J; junction bases left unmatched: 18. In nucleotides, the CDR3 is TGTGCCAGCATCCGGAACGGCGGGGGGTTCGGCAGGGAGCAGTTCTTC. The encoded protein is CASIRNGGGFGREQFF.

J is TRBJ2-7 and V is TRBV6-5, with TRBD2 matching 7 bases. V lost 4 bases and J lost 6; bases outside the gene matches: 9. The CDR3 runs 14 residues. Germline V gene lookup returns CDR1 MNHEY and CDR2 SVGAGI. In nucleotides, the CDR3 is TGTGCCAGCAGTTCAGGGAACTGGGGGGGCGAGCAGTACTTC. Protein: CASSSGNWGGEQYF.